The present TCR beta chain was sequenced within a study of blood T cells in healthy people across ages. This CDR3 region has 16 residues. V was trimmed by 0 bases and J by 0 bases, leaving 9 bases between them. Germline CDR1 SEHNR, CDR2 FQNEAQ (reference sequence). The use of a sample-barcoded 5' primer and a J-beta primer mix characterized a second PCR of roughly 6 to 11 cycles. TCRdb redid the calling of the 5' RACE reads with MiXCR, one entry per CDR3 protein. The repertoire holds about 780,000 distinct CDR3 sequences, about 46% seen once, with approximately 18% in the top ten. The chain recombines TRBV7-9 with TRBJ2-1; maybe TRBD1 (5 bases). Sequenced material: blood. The sequence derives from a man aged 80 or over in good health. The CDR3 DNA is TGTGCCAGCAGCTTAGCGGGGCGAGCCTCCTACAATGAGCAGTTCTTC. Its protein is CASSLAGRASYNEQFF.